This is a list of T cell receptor beta chains from one sample in a study of blood T cell repertoires in COVID-19. Sequenced by immunoSEQ multiplex PCR; TCRdb stores in-frame clones only, minus some. This sample has under 95,000 clones, with roughly 78% found just once. Input material: peripheral blood. Receptors originate from a woman of 80 years or more with acute or convalescent COVID-19. CDR3s leave out the opening cysteine and the closing phenylalanine or tryptophan.

v_call	j_call	cdr3_aa
TRBV2	TRBJ1-4	ASTGALNREKLF
TRBV18	TRBJ1-2	ASSPVTSYGYT
TRBV5-1	TRBJ2-5	ASSLVAGIETQY
TRBV2	TRBJ1-1	ASTQGLGGEAEAF
TRBV6-6	TRBJ2-7	ASSYSGTGTYEQY
TRBV4-1	TRBJ1-4	ASSQDKGTVNEKLF
TRBV6-5	TRBJ2-3	ASSYSGGPQY
TRBV6-1	TRBJ1-2	ASSEMGVYGYT
TRBV6-5	TRBJ1-1	ASSYRGTSMNTEAF
TRBV4-1	TRBJ2-5	ASSGTPQETQY
TRBV4-1	TRBJ2-5	ASRPGTQAQETQY
TRBV25-1	TRBJ1-4	ASSASSNEKLF
TRBV3-1/TRBV3-2	TRBJ1-3	ASSSTGTTGNTIY
TRBV10-1	TRBJ2-2	ASSESSPDGRTGELF
TRBV29-1	TRBJ2-3	SVEFRASGTDTQY
TRBV29-1	TRBJ2-1	SVEGPSSYNEQF
TRBV19	TRBJ2-5	ASSGTSVQETQY